The 9 T cell receptor beta chains in this list originate from one sample, sequenced in a study of shared clonotypes between healthy human individuals. Repertoires were generated with immunoSEQ multiplex PCR, while TCRdb's copy carries only in-frame clones and drops some. Of 550,000 to 850,000 clones listed, over 60% are singletons. The sample taken for sequencing was memory CD4+ T cells sorted from blood. The sample's subset: CD45RA-negative fraction. The origin of the receptors is a woman aged 30 to 39 in good health.

This rearrangement joins TRBV6-5 to TRBJ2-2; 7 bases are a match to TRBD1. The trim removed 7 bases at V and 4 bases at J, leaving 6 bases unmatched. Germline assignment: CDR1 MNHEY and CDR2 SVGAGI. CDR3 size: 14 residues. The CDR3 bases are TGTGCCAGCAAGGGACAGACCTTCACCGGGGAGCTGTTTTTT. It codes for CASKGQTFTGELFF.

The CDR3 is CASSHRQGGELFF. Written as DNA, the CDR3 is TGTGCCAGCAGCCACCGGCAGGGCGGGGAGCTGTTTTTT. V and J are TRBV5-5 and TRBJ2-2; TRBD1 is a possible D gene (5 bases). V was shortened by 4 bases and J by 7 bases, with 11 bases between the two germline ends. There are 13 residues in the CDR3. Germline V gene sequence: CDR1 SGHKS, CDR2 YYEKEE (reference sequence). The whole variable domain, filled in from reference TRBV5-5 and TRBJ2-2, reads DAGVTQSPTHLIKTRGQQVTLRCSPISGHKSVSWYQQVLGQGPQFIFQYYEKEERGRGNFPDRFSARQFPNYSSELNVNALLLGDSALYLCASSHRQGGELFFGEGSRLTVL.

This chain connects TRBV5-1 to TRBJ1-1, with D unresolved. Trimming shortened V by 4 bases and J by 1 base, and 17 bases separated the two germline ends. Germline assignment: CDR1 SGHRS and CDR2 YFSETQ. The CDR3 runs to 16 residues. The CDR3 coding sequence is TGCGCCAGCAGCCCTATTTCAGAGGCCTCGAACACTGAAGCTTTCTTT. This translates into CASSPISEASNTEAFF.

This rearrangement joins TRBV19 to TRBJ1-1; 8 nucleotides match TRBD1. This CDR3 region has 15 residues. The germline CDR1 and CDR2 sequences are LNHDA and SQIVND (reference sequence). Trimming took 7 bases from V and 0 from J; bases not matched to a gene: 7. This CDR3 reads CASTGGQGVNTEAFF. The CDR3 nucleotides read TGTGCCAGTACAGGGGGCCAAGGGGTGAACACTGAAGCTTTCTTT.

The chain is built from TRBV27 and TRBJ2-7; D might be TRBD2 (6 bases). Trimming shortened V by 6 bases and J by 3 bases, and 21 bases separated the two germline ends. The CDR3 is 16 residues long. Germline-derived CDR1 and CDR2 are MNHEY and SMNVEV (reference sequence). The CDR3 reads CASRAGRGLGSYEQYF. Written as DNA, the CDR3 is TGTGCCAGCAGGGCGGGACGAGGATTAGGGAGCTACGAGCAGTACTTC.

To note about this clone: The same CDR3 can be traced to other DNA sequences in this sample. V is TRBV6-6 and J is TRBJ1-5, with D possibly matching TRBD1 (5 bases). There are 14 residues in the CDR3. The germline CDR1 and CDR2 sequences are MNHNY and SVGAGI (reference sequence). With 4 bases removed from V and 6 bases from J, the gap between germline ends came to 13 bases. The CDR3 DNA follows: TGTGCCAGCAGTTTCTCCGGGGGGGGTCAGCCCCAGCATTTT. As protein: CASSFSGGGQPQHF.

The rearrangement uses TRBV7-2 and TRBJ2-7; 8 bases agree with TRBD2. The CDR3 extends over 15 amino acids. Germline CDR1 and CDR2: SGHTA and FQGNSA. V dropped 4 bases and J dropped 2; count of bases not matched to a gene: 7. The CDR3 here is CASSSSSGTTYEQYF. The CDR3 nucleotides are TGTGCCAGCAGCTCGAGTAGCGGGACCACCTACGAGCAGTACTTC.

V and J are TRBV7-2 and TRBJ2-3; unclear D gene. The germline CDR1 and CDR2 sequences are SGHTA and FQGNSA. The CDR3 has 13 amino acids. V shed 3 bases and J shed 8 bases, with 12 bases lying between them. The CDR3 nucleotides read TGTGCCAGCAGCTTCGGTGGGCCGGGTACGCAGTATTTT. It yields the protein CASSFGGPGTQYF. The complete variable domain, with remaining parts taken from reference TRBV7-2 and TRBJ2-3, reads GAGVSQSPSNKVTEKGKDVELRCDPISGHTALYWYRQSLGQGLEFLIYFQGNSAPDKSGLPSDRFSAERTGGSVSTLTIQRTQQEDSAVYLCASSFGGPGTQYFGPGTRLTVL.

This clone was observed a single time. Written as DNA, the CDR3 is TGTGCCAGCAGCGCTACAGGCGGGGTCTACAATGAGCAGTTCTTC. Translation gives CASSATGGVYNEQFF. The gene calls are TRBV9 and TRBJ2-1; D is perhaps TRBD2 (6 bases). V lost 3 bases to trimming and J lost 3 bases, with 13 bases between them. Germline CDR1 reads SGDLS; CDR2 reads YYNGEE. The CDR3 is 15 amino acids.